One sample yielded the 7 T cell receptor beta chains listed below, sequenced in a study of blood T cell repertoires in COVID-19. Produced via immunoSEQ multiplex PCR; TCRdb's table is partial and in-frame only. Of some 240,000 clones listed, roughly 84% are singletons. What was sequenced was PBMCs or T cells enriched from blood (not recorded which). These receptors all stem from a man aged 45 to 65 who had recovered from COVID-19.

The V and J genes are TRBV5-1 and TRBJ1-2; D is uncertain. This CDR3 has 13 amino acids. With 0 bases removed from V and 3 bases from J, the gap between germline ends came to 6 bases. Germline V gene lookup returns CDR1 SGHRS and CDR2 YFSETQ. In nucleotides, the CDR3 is TGCGCCAGCAGCTTGGACAGATACTATGGCTACACCTTC. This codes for CASSLDRYYGYTF.

This CDR3 is CASSLSPHFEQYF. The CDR3 DNA reads as TGTGCCAGCAGTTTATCCCCTCACTTCGAGCAGTACTTC. The chain carries TRBV27 and TRBJ2-7, with no clear D. Trimming stripped 0 bases from V and 6 bases from J, with 9 bases between. The germline CDR1 and CDR2 sequences are MNHEY and SMNVEV (reference sequence). The CDR3 is 13 amino acids.

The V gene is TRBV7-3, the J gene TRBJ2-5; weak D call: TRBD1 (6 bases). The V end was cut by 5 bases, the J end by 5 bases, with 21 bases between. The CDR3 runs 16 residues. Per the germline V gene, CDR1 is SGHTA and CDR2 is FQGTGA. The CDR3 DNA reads TGTGCCAGCAGCCCAACGGGTGGGGGCCTCGGGGAGACCCAGTACTTC. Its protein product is CASSPTGGGLGETQYF. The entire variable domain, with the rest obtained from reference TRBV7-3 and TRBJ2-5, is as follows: GAGVSQTPSNKVTEKGKYVELRCDPISGHTALYWYRQSLGQGPEFLIYFQGTGAADDSGLPNDRFFAVRPEGSVSTLKIQRTERGDSAVYLCASSPTGGGLGETQYFGPGTRLLVL.

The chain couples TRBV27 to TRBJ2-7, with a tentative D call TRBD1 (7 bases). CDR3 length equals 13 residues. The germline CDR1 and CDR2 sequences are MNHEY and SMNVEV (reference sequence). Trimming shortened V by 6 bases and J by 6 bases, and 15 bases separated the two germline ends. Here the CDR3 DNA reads TGTGCCAGCAGGCCTCACAGGGGAGGCGAGCAGTACTTC. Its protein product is CASRPHRGGEQYF.

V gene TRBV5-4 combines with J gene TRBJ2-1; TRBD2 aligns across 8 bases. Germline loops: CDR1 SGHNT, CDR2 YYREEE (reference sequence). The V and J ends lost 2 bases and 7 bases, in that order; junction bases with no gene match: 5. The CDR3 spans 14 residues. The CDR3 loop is CASSFTGGENEQFF. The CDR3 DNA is TGTGCCAGCAGCTTTACGGGAGGGGAGAATGAGCAGTTCTTC.

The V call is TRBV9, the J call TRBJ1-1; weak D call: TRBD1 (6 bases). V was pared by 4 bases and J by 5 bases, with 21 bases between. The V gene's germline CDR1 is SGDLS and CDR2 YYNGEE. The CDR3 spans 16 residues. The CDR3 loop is CASSTWTGKGGTEAFF. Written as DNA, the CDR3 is TGTGCCAGCAGCACCTGGACGGGGAAGGGGGGGACTGAAGCTTTCTTT. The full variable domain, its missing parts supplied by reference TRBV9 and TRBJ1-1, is DSGVTQTPKHLITATGQRVTLRCSPRSGDLSVYWYQQSLDQGLQFLIQYYNGEERAKGNILERFSAQQFPDLHSELNLSSLELGDSALYFCASSTWTGKGGTEAFFGQGTRLTVV.

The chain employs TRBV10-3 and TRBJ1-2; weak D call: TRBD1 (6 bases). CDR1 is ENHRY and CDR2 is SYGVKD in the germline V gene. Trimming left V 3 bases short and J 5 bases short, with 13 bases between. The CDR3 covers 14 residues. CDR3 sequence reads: CAISERGQLYGYTF. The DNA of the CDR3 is TGTGCCATCAGTGAACGGGGACAACTATATGGCTACACCTTC.